The 3 T cell receptor beta chains below were found in one sample sequenced in a study of regulatory T cells in long-lasting Graves disease. Time point specified: persistent/refractory GD, antithyroid drugs over 5 years with positive TRAb. RNA from PBMCs was the source of the TCR library. The TCR beta library used iRepertoire HTBI primers with Arm-PCR amplification of CDR3. A single record per CDR3 protein comes from TCRdb applying MiXCR to the multiplex PCR reads. This table has about 660,000 distinct CDR3 sequences, approximately 31% appearing once. This sample comprised peripheral blood mononuclear cells (PBMCs), obtained when the disease was refractory, from a patient treated with antithyroid drugs. These receptors all stem from a female donor with Graves disease.

The CDR3 loop reads CASSLFAGAHYSNQPQHF. The DNA for the CDR3 is TGTGCCAGCAGTTTATTCGCGGGGGCGCATTATAGCAATCAGCCCCAGCATTTT. The gene calls are TRBV27 and TRBJ1-5; TRBD1 might be the D (6 bases). V lost 1 base and J 0 bases, leaving 16 bases between the germline ends. Germline V gene data show CDR1 as MNHEY and CDR2 as SMNVEV (reference sequence). There are 18 residues in the CDR3.

This clonotype came up a few times. The CDR3 DNA is TGTGCCATCAGTGCGGGGGTTGTCAGTCAGCCCCAGCATTTT. Translation gives CAISAGVVSQPQHF. The genes are TRBV10-3 and TRBJ1-5; tentative D call: TRBD1 (5 bases). This CDR3 spans 14 amino acids. Germline V gene data show CDR1 as ENHRY and CDR2 as SYGVKD. V dropped 4 bases and J dropped 6 bases, with 13 bases sitting between them.

The chain is built from TRBV6-1 and TRBJ1-5, with D uncertain. This CDR3 spans 13 amino acids. The germline V and J ends were trimmed by 6 bases and 7 bases, with 13 bases remaining between them. CDR1 and CDR2 from the germline V gene are MNHNS and SASEGT. CDR3 DNA sequence: TGTGCCAGCAGAGACAAATCCTACCAGCCCCAGCATTTT. Translated: CASRDKSYQPQHF.